This TCR beta chain is drawn from a study of molecular identifiers for immune sequencing clone quantification (dated by TCRdb to between 2017 and 2018). Background on the whole study: In a replicate experiment, RNA from approximately 22,000 or 94,000 naive CD8 T cells was split into five aliquots, four of which were sequenced. This methods study used CD8 T cells to benchmark TCR RNA copy counting and molecular-identifier clustering-based TCR repertoire sequencing (MIDCIRS).

Libraries came from PCR. TCRdb names NextSeq 500 as the instrument used. Bulk TCR libraries were prepared as previously described, using TCR primers listed in Table S5. The Qiagen AllPrep DNA/RNA kit was used to purify total RNA. Before analysis, reads from multiple sequencing runs of one library were combined. Per the source publication's procedure: Reads were retained only if the reads had an exact TCR constant sequence, and the retained reads were trimmed to 150 nt and grouped according to their 12-nt molecular barcodes. Within each barcode group, reads were sub-clustered at a 15% Levenshtein threshold, and quality-weighted consensus sequences were built per RNA molecule. Non-functional sequences were discarded, and so were lower-count sequences lying one edit away from another sequence. Based on fitting two negative binomial distributions, any barcode sub-cluster with under 20% of the maximum read count was discarded. TCRdb reanalyzed the raw reads on its own, using fastp at Q25 for trimming and MiXCR for clone calling, and kept in-frame beta chains. Merged by CDR3 protein, the rows form single entries marked with the most common genes and DNA. V and J calls and clone size were set by TCRdb, not the authors. Counted in this sample were roughly 630,000 distinct CDR3 sequences; about 25% of them appeared once. About 0.84% of the sample rests with the top ten.

On the study overall, not on this receptor specifically: When barcode sub-clustering was left out, chimeric consensus sequences inflated TCR diversity, with chimeras reaching as high as 47%. Approximately 3.1 recovered TCR RNA copies per cell were obtained by modeling, versus roughly 9.7 by digital PCR, implying a capture efficiency of approximately 30%. Highly expanded clone sizes could be underestimated if identical TCR molecules share a barcode. Even against a background of about 960,000 naive CD8 T cells, spiked-in Jurkat TCR RNA amounting to a single cell's worth was reported to be detectable. The naive libraries included spiked-in Jurkat TCR RNA (roughly 9 copies' worth), and this RNA is not part of the donor repertoire. Clones above 20 RNA copies held over 99% of molecules in CMV-specific effector cells but under 1% in naive cells.

Comment on this clonotype: There is no known antigen for this receptor. Base-call qualities are not available, and no considerably larger clone is one nucleotide away.

Libraries of naive CD8 T cells were built from anywhere between about 17,000 and 1,000,000 sorted cells, with 10%, 30% or 50% of the purified RNA used. On a BD FACSAria II, naive CD8 T cells were FACS-sorted as CD8+CD4-CCR7+CD45RA+ and collected into RLT Plus buffer. Around 10 TCR copies' worth of Jurkat RNA were spiked into 20,000-1,000,000 naive CD8 T cell samples to test detection sensitivity. CD8 T cells were enriched with RosetteSep CD8+ T Cell Enrichment Cocktail and Ficoll-Paque, followed by ACK red cell lysis. The CDR3 starts with the cysteine, ends with the phenylalanine, and has 16 residues. Kept here is only the CDR3 DNA, which spans 48 bases and is read in frame from base 1. From a lookup of the germline V gene, CDR1 and CDR2 are MNHEY and SVGEGT. V loses 6 bases at its end and J loses 2 bases; junction bases beyond the gene matches: 12.

Sequencing was done on a sample of naive CD8+ T cells from blood, with Jurkat cell RNA spiked in. The sample's cell subset or site label, decoded: FACS-sorted CD8+CD4-CCR7+CD45RA+ naive T cells. The chain couples TRBV6-2 or TRBV6-3 to TRBJ2-7; TRBD1 lines up with 8 middle nucleotides. The sequence was obtained from a human donor in good health. Some libraries in this study had Jurkat cell RNA spiked in. CDR3 loop: CASSPPTGQEAYEQYF. The DNA sequence is TGTGCCAGCAGCCCCCCCACGGGACAGGAAGCCTACGAGCAGTACTTC.